The 16 T cell receptor beta chains presented below share a single source sample, sequenced in a study of OX40 agonist ivuxolimab in advanced cancers. Sequencing used immunoSEQ multiplex PCR; TCRdb keeps in-frame clones, though not all of them. The table has more than 95,000 clones, over 75% seen once. Specimen: CD4+ or CD8+ T cells sorted from blood, collected in a trial of the OX40 agonist ivuxolimab. The source is an adult with an advanced solid tumor such as melanoma, head and neck, liver or kidney cancer.

The CDR3 bases are TGTGCCAGCAGCTTATCGGGGACGAGCGGCAATCAGCCCCAGCATTTT. This gives the protein CASSLSGTSGNQPQHF. The chain combines TRBV7-9 with TRBJ1-5; D might be TRBD1 (5 bases). V lost 2 bases and J 2 bases, leaving 13 bases between the germline ends. The length of the CDR3 is 16 residues. Germline-derived CDR1 and CDR2 are SEHNR and FQNEAQ (reference sequence).

This clone was seen just once. The gene calls are TRBV2 and TRBJ2-1; tentative D call: TRBD2 (6 bases). The CDR3 totals 14 residues. The germline CDR1 and CDR2 sequences are SNHLY and FYNNEI. Trimming removed 6 bases from V and 7 bases from J, with 16 bases in between. This CDR3 reads CASSWGLPENEQFF. CDR3 nucleotide sequence: TGTGCCAGCAGCTGGGGACTGCCGGAGAATGAGCAGTTCTTC.

The chain links TRBV11-2 to TRBJ1-1; D uncertain. Germline V gene sequence: CDR1 SGHAT, CDR2 FQNNGV. Between the trimmed V and J ends, which lost 5 bases and 8 bases, there was a span of 6 bases. This CDR3 region has 10 residues. The CDR3 bases are TGTGCCAGCAGCCGATTCGAAGCTTTCTTT. It is translated as CASSRFEAFF.

The chain carries TRBV7-2 and TRBJ2-7; D is possibly TRBD2 (6 bases). The CDR3 sequence is 14 residues long. From germline, CDR1 is SGHTA and CDR2 FQGNSA. Deletions cut 5 bases from V and 2 bases from J, with 13 bases between. The CDR3 region is CASSPGGGAYEQYF. The CDR3 DNA is TGTGCCAGCAGCCCCGGGGGAGGAGCCTACGAGCAGTACTTC.

The chain employs TRBV7-9 and TRBJ1-2; D not resolved. CDR1 is SEHNR and CDR2 is FQNEAQ in the germline V gene (reference sequence). The ends were cut back, 5 bases at V and 8 bases at J, with 21 bases in the middle. The CDR3 sequence is 15 residues long. The CDR3 DNA reads TGTGCCAGCAGCCCCACGGGCCCGAGCGGTATCGGCTACACCTTC. Protein: CASSPTGPSGIGYTF.

The genes are TRBV11-3 and TRBJ2-3; 8 bases agree with TRBD2. Germline loops: CDR1 SGHNT, CDR2 YENEEA. This CDR3 comprises 17 residues. The J segment lost 3 bases and the V segment lost 4 bases, leaving 12 bases of the junction unmatched. CDR3 DNA sequence: TGTGCCAGCAGCTCTGGACTAGCCTGGGGTACAACAGATACGCAGTATTTT. This encodes CASSSGLAWGTTDTQYF. The full variable domain, in which reference TRBV11-3 and TRBJ2-3 provide the parts outside the CDR3, is EAGVVQSPRYKIIEKKQPVAFWCNPISGHNTLYWYLQNLGQGPELLIRYENEEAVDDSQLPKDRFSAERLKGVDSTLKIQPAELGDSAVYLCASSSGLAWGTTDTQYFGPGTRLTVL.

The chain employs TRBV14 and TRBJ2-5; TRBD2 might be the D (6 bases). The germline V and J ends were trimmed by 1 base and 2 bases, with 11 bases remaining between them. Germline CDR1 SGHDN, CDR2 FVKESK. CDR3 length: 15 residues. The CDR3 sequence is CASSQALGGQETQYF. The DNA for the CDR3 is TGTGCCAGCAGCCAAGCCCTTGGGGGGCAAGAGACCCAGTACTTC.

This clone was recorded only once. This sequence joins TRBV7-3 and TRBJ2-1; TRBD2 aligns across 10 bases. CDR3 length: 15 amino acids. The ends lost 1 base at V and 10 bases at J; junction bases unmatched: 7. Germline V CDR1 and CDR2: SGHTA, FQGTGA. CDR3 residues: CASSLSSGRAGEQFF. The DNA for the CDR3 is TGTGCCAGCAGCTTAAGCAGCGGGAGGGCCGGGGAGCAGTTCTTC.

This clone is a singleton in its sample. This chain connects TRBV29-1 to TRBJ2-7, with D perhaps TRBD1 (5 bases). Trimming took 4 bases from V and 1 from J, leaving 8 bases between them. Germline V gene sequence: CDR1 SQVTM, CDR2 ANQGSEA. The CDR3 spans 12 residues. The chain's CDR3 is CSVVDKSYEQYF. In DNA, the CDR3 is TGCAGCGTTGTGGACAAATCCTACGAGCAGTACTTC.

The chain links TRBV14 to TRBJ2-2; unclear D gene. The CDR3 spans 13 residues. Germline-derived CDR1 and CDR2 are SGHDN and FVKESK. Trimming removed 0 bases at V and 7 bases at J, with 6 bases between. The CDR3 coding sequence is TGTGCCAGCAGCCAAGATAGAGTCGGGGAGCTGTTTTTT. This translates into CASSQDRVGELFF.

The J gene is TRBJ2-3, the V gene TRBV29-1; 14 bases agree with TRBD2. CDR3 length: 17 residues. Trimming took 5 bases from V and 2 from J; bases not matched to a gene: 9. Germline V lookup: CDR1 SQVTM, CDR2 ANQGSEA. The DNA for the CDR3 is TGCAGCGTTCGCGGGACTAGCGGGAGAGGGTTCACAGATACGCAGTATTTT. Its protein is CSVRGTSGRGFTDTQYF.

The CDR3 nucleotides read TGTGCCAGCAGCTTGCCACAGTGGGCGACAGGGGGCCGTACGGAGACCCAGTACTTC. This encodes CASSLPQWATGGRTETQYF. The genes are TRBV5-4 and TRBJ2-5, with 10 bases identical to TRBD1. This CDR3 is 19 amino acids long. Germline values: CDR1 SGHNT, CDR2 YYREEE (reference sequence). Unmatched junction bases numbered 17, after V lost 1 base and J lost 5 bases.

The chain couples TRBV2 to TRBJ1-2, with D possibly TRBD1 on 6 matching bases. The germline V gene encodes CDR1 SNHLY and CDR2 FYNNEI. This CDR3 is built from 16 residues. With 4 bases removed from V and 1 base from J, the gap between germline ends came to 16 bases. The CDR3 DNA follows: TGTGCCAGCAGTGCATCGAACAGGGCCATTAACTATGGCTACACCTTC. Its translation: CASSASNRAINYGYTF.

The chain links TRBV7-9 to TRBJ2-7; maybe TRBD1 (6 bases). Trimming removed 5 bases from V and 5 bases from J, with 13 bases in between. Germline V gene data show CDR1 as SEHNR and CDR2 as FQNEAQ (reference sequence). The CDR3 is made up of 13 amino acids. This CDR3 is CASSRWGRNEQYF. CDR3 DNA sequence: TGTGCCAGCAGCCGTTGGGGGCGGAACGAGCAGTACTTC.

The genes are TRBV9 and TRBJ2-2, with D maybe TRBD2 (7 bases). V was pared by 3 bases and J by 2 bases, with 17 bases between. The CDR3 runs 17 residues. The V gene's germline CDR1 is SGDLS and CDR2 YYNGEE. The CDR3 DNA sequence: TGTGCCAGCAGCGGCCGGGGGGACAACACCAACACCGGGGAGCTGTTTTTT. Protein sequence: CASSGRGDNTNTGELFF.

V gene TRBV19 combines with J gene TRBJ1-5, with a possible D match to TRBD1 (5 bases). The length of the CDR3 is 16 residues. Germline lookup yields CDR1 LNHDA and CDR2 SQIVND (reference sequence). Trimming stripped 1 base from V and 5 bases from J, with 15 bases between. The CDR3 DNA reads TGTGCCAGTAGTATAGGATTTCAGCAGGGCTATCAGCCCCAGCATTTT. Encoded protein: CASSIGFQQGYQPQHF.